A selection of T cell receptor beta chains follows, all from one sample in a study of cytomegalovirus exposure and HLA in healthy donors. TCRdb's table, derived via immunoSEQ multiplex PCR, lists solely in-frame clones and lacks some. Among nearly 200,000 clones, roughly 73% were seen once, and the ten largest hold over 2%. The sample taken for sequencing was PBMCs. These receptors originate from a woman aged 25-40 years in good health and CMV-seropositive. CDR3s leave out the opening cysteine and the closing phenylalanine or tryptophan. D genes are given only for firm matches.

d_gene	v_gene	len	CDR3aa
-	TRBV2	11	ASKAQGNTEAF
TRBD1	TRBV6-1	11	ASSRQGAYGYT
TRBD2	TRBV6-5	14	ASSYEPGLVTDTQY
-	TRBV5-4	11	ASSWGGSEPQH
-	TRBV30	10	AWSSGLWGYT
-	TRBV7-2	12	ASSPQRPGTEAF
TRBD1	TRBV4-2	14	ASSQDGDREDSPLH
TRBD1	TRBV29-1	13	SVVRQGSYTGELF
TRBD2	TRBV28	13	ASSPRTSGRVEQF
-	TRBV2	12	ASSEQGSVYGYT
-	TRBV19	12	ASSTRHGNQPQH
-	TRBV2	12	ASSDVSSGNTIY
TRBD2	TRBV5-1	14	ASSPQLAGGSYEQY
TRBD1	TRBV19	13	ASSIPGQGARGYT
-	TRBV6-6	13	ASSFGLTAGETQY
-	TRBV29-1	14	SVEEQKSSGANVLT
TRBD2	TRBV7-9	14	ASSLDLASGSYEQY
-	TRBV5-1	13	ASSLAGDTNSPLH
-	TRBV27	14	ASSRRPGMANEKLF
-	TRBV27	12	ASSIPGKTYEQY
-	TRBV4-2	13	ASSQEAPGWDTQY
-	TRBV4-1	16	ASSQSGRGGATNEKLF
-	TRBV5-1	13	ASSAGSGTYNEQF
TRBD1	TRBV29-1	11	SVTADRGNTIY